The sequence of this T cell receptor (beta chain) was determined in a study of beta chain features in type 1 diabetes. Only a few counts were recorded for this clone. What it binds is not known. This sample also contains other DNA sequences that code for the same CDR3. Reverse transcription of all isolated RNA meant that expressed TCRB transcripts were sequenced. TCRdb's table, derived via immunoSEQ multiplex PCR, lists solely in-frame clones and lacks some. Of about 150,000 clones listed, 9% to 12% were seen once; the top ten hold around 0.5%. Overall study findings and caveats: In every one of the four CD4+ subsets, TCRB CDR3s were moderately but significantly shorter in Type 1 diabetes patients.

Trimming took 4 bases from V and 1 from J; bases not matched to a gene: 1. This CDR3 contains 14 residues. Germline V gives CDR1 SGHTA, CDR2 FQGTGA. This clonotype originated in a man under 40 with type 1 diabetes. The sequenced material came from central memory CD4+ T cells from blood. This chain links TRBV7-3 with TRBJ1-1, with 9 bases identical to TRBD1. CDR3 DNA: TGTGCCAGCAGCTCACAGGGGGCGAACACTGAAGCTTTCTTT. As protein: CASSSQGANTEAFF.